These T cell receptor beta chains were read from a single sample in a study of human T cells and chemical hapten exposure. TCRdb passed the RACE reads through MiXCR, listing each CDR3 protein once. Counted here are approximately 95,000 distinct CDR3 sequences, about an eighth occurring once; the ten biggest clones make up approximately 3.4%. Material: whole blood, obtained in connection with sensitization to the hapten diphenylcyclopropenone (DPC). The receptors were gathered from a woman in her thirties or forties with alopecia areata. Some clones in this sample may be carry-over from other donors' samples. CDR3s include the opening cysteine and the closing phenylalanine or tryptophan. A D gene is named only where the DNA matches it firmly. A row's size may be missing; if present it is once, few, many or a size class.

clone_size j_call d_call v_call cdr3_aa cdr3_nt
- TRBJ2-5 TRBD2 TRBV12-5 CASGLAGDETQYF TGTGCTAGTGGTTTAGCGGGAGATGAGACCCAGTACTTC
- TRBJ2-2 - TRBV27 CASSNSPGELFF TGTGCCAGCAGTAATTCACCCGGGGAGCTGTTTTTT
many TRBJ1-1 - TRBV27 CASSLSRGPNTEAFF TGTGCCAGCAGTTTAAGCCGGGGACCCAACACTGAAGCTTTCTTT
- TRBJ2-7 TRBD2 TRBV4-1 CASSQARGLAGASSYEQYF TGCGCCAGCAGCCAAGCCCGAGGACTAGCGGGAGCATCGAGCTACGAGCAGTACTTC
many TRBJ1-1 - TRBV6-6 CASSFSLNTEAFF TGTGCCAGCAGTTTTTCCCTAAACACTGAAGCTTTCTTT
- TRBJ1-1 - TRBV18 CASSPTMVTADTEVFF TGTGCCAGCTCACCTACTATGGTCACGGCAGACACTGAAGTTTTCTTT
few TRBJ1-1 - TRBV12-3/TRBV12-4 CASSLSGGRNTEAFF TGTGCCAGCAGTCTCTCTGGGGGTCGGAACACTGAAGCTTTCTTT
- TRBJ2-1 - TRBV30 CALVLVTNEQFF TGTGCCTTGGTCTTGGTCACGAATGAGCAGTTCTTC
- TRBJ2-7 - TRBV6-2/TRBV6-3 CASSYSRGALDEQYF TGTGCCAGCAGTTACTCGAGAGGGGCTTTGGACGAGCAGTACTTC
- TRBJ2-7 - TRBV29-1 CSVAGTAAYEQYF TGCAGCGTCGCGGGGACAGCAGCCTACGAGCAGTACTTC
- TRBJ2-1 - TRBV9 CASSGRDNHNEQFF TGTGCCAGCAGCGGCCGGGACAATCACAATGAGCAGTTCTTC
many TRBJ1-3 - TRBV3-1 CASSPQQKNTIYF TGTGCCAGCAGCCCCCAGCAGAAAAACACCATATATTTT
many TRBJ2-2 - TRBV19 CASRGPLSRTGELFF TGTGCCAGTAGGGGACCCCTATCTAGGACCGGGGAGCTGTTTTTT
many TRBJ1-2 - TRBV9 CASSVDTNYYGYTF TGTGCCAGCAGCGTAGATACTAACTACTATGGCTACACCTTC
many TRBJ2-3 TRBD2 TRBV28 CASSSTRLAGVTDTQYF TGTGCCAGCAGCTCCACCCGACTAGCGGGGGTCACAGATACGCAGTATTTT
few TRBJ1-4 TRBD1 TRBV20-1 CSGLQGAEEKLFF TGCAGTGGGTTACAGGGGGCGGAAGAAAAACTGTTTTTT
many TRBJ2-1 - TRBV7-2 CASSDRDYYNEQFF TGTGCCAGCAGCGATAGAGACTACTACAATGAGCAGTTCTTC
few TRBJ1-2 - TRBV20-1 CSANPPTLNYGYTF TGCAGTGCCAACCCCCCGACACTTAACTATGGCTACACCTTC
few TRBJ1-2 - TRBV5-4 CASSVTDGKYGYTF TGTGCCAGCAGCGTAACGGACGGAAAATATGGCTACACCTTC
few TRBJ1-1 - TRBV20-1 CSARDRAVNTEAFF TGCAGTGCTAGAGATCGTGCGGTGAACACTGAAGCTTTCTTT
many TRBJ2-6 - TRBV14 CASSRAGSSGANVLTF TGTGCCAGCAGCCGGGCAGGGAGCTCTGGGGCCAACGTCCTGACTTTC
- TRBJ1-2 TRBD1 TRBV29-1 CSVELGQGYGYTF TGCAGCGTTGAGCTGGGACAGGGGTATGGCTACACCTTC
few TRBJ2-5 - TRBV29-1 CSVGNRVETQYF TGCAGCGTTGGTAACAGGGTGGAGACCCAGTACTTC
few TRBJ2-5 - TRBV5-4 CASSDGSQETQYF TGTGCCAGCAGCGACGGAAGCCAAGAGACCCAGTACTTC
few TRBJ1-2 - TRBV19 CASSYQGSPRGYTF TGTGCCAGTAGTTACCAGGGTTCTCCGCGTGGCTACACCTTC
few TRBJ2-3 - TRBV2 CASSVGIRTDTQYF TGTGCCAGCAGTGTGGGGATCCGCACAGATACGCAGTATTTT